One sample yielded the 14 T cell receptor beta chains listed below, sequenced in a study of human T cells and chemical hapten exposure. The time point is: patch test 1, 2 weeks after DPC sensitization. The treatment was: therapeutic diphenylcyclopropenone sensitization with weekly scalp DPC. TCRdb reanalysed the RACE reads using MiXCR and keeps one entry per CDR3 protein. The sample carries fewer than 100,000 distinct CDR3 sequences, approximately 13% recorded once. The material sequenced was whole blood, taken in connection with sensitization to the hapten diphenylcyclopropenone (DPC). The receptors come from a woman aged 40 to 50 with alopecia areata. Some clones in this sample may be carry-over from other donors' samples.

Only a few counts were recorded for this clonotype. The chain joins TRBV20-1 to TRBJ2-7, with 7 positions matching TRBD1. This CDR3 spans 12 amino acids. Per the germline V gene, CDR1 is DFQATT and CDR2 is SNEGSKA (reference sequence). Losses at the gene ends were 5 bases for V and 5 bases for J; bases not matched to a gene: 6. CDR3 loop: CSALTGFDEQYF. CDR3 DNA: TGCAGTGCTCTGACAGGGTTTGACGAGCAGTACTTC.

This clonotype was counted between two and nine times. The chain joins TRBV28 to TRBJ1-1; the D gene is possibly TRBD1 (5 bases). Germline V gene data show CDR1 as MDHEN and CDR2 as SYDVKM. V lost 7 bases, J lost 4 bases, and 13 bases lay in between. This CDR3 contains 13 residues. The CDR3 nucleotides are TGTGCCAGCACCCCTCTGGGGGGCACTGAAGCTTTCTTT. This gives the protein CASTPLGGTEAFF. Full variable domain (rest looked up from reference TRBV28 and TRBJ1-1): DVKVTQSSRYLVKRTGEKVFLECVQDMDHENMFWYRQDPGLGLRLIYFSYDVKMKEKGDIPEGYSVSREKKERFSLILESASTNQTSMYLCASTPLGGTEAFFGQGTRLTVV.

The CDR3, as DNA: TGTGCCAGCAGTGCCCCGGCAAGGGGCACTAATGAAAAACTGTTTTTT. It yields the protein CASSAPARGTNEKLFF. This sequence joins TRBV28 and TRBJ1-4; D perhaps matches TRBD1 (5 bases). V lost 5 bases, J lost 2 bases, and 15 bases lay in between. The germline V gene encodes CDR1 MDHEN and CDR2 SYDVKM. The CDR3 is 16 amino acids. Based on the CDR3 plus reference TRBV28 and TRBJ1-4, the full variable domain is DVKVTQSSRYLVKRTGEKVFLECVQDMDHENMFWYRQDPGLGLRLIYFSYDVKMKEKGDIPEGYSVSREKKERFSLILESASTNQTSMYLCASSAPARGTNEKLFFGSGTQLSVL.

In its sample, this clonotype was seen a few times. The chain links TRBV6-2 or TRBV6-3 to TRBJ1-5; D not certain. V lost 5 bases to trimming and J lost 3 bases, with 11 bases between them. This CDR3 region has 14 residues. The V gene's germline CDR1 is MNHEY and CDR2 SVGEGT. The CDR3 DNA is TGTGCCAGCAGTGGAGGGAATTACAATCAGCCCCAGCATTTT. Translated: CASSGGNYNQPQHF.

The V gene is TRBV12-3 or TRBV12-4, the J gene TRBJ2-5; 8 bases are shared with TRBD1. V gave up 5 bases and J gave up 5 bases; unmatched junction bases: 1. CDR3 size: 12 residues. CDR3 sequence reads: CASSRTGETQYF. In DNA form, the CDR3 reads TGTGCCAGCAGTCGGACAGGGGAGACCCAGTACTTC.

This clonotype was seen a few times. The chain joins TRBV28 to TRBJ2-7; no firm D call. Trimming cost V 3 bases and J 3 bases, with 9 bases left between them. In germline, CDR1 is MDHEN, CDR2 SYDVKM. The CDR3 runs 13 residues. The CDR3 protein is CASSFERYYEQYF. CDR3 DNA sequence: TGTGCCAGCAGTTTTGAGAGGTACTACGAGCAGTACTTC. Combining the CDR3 with reference TRBV28 and TRBJ2-7 gives the whole variable domain DVKVTQSSRYLVKRTGEKVFLECVQDMDHENMFWYRQDPGLGLRLIYFSYDVKMKEKGDIPEGYSVSREKKERFSLILESASTNQTSMYLCASSFERYYEQYFGPGTRLTVT.

The chain recombines TRBV20-1 with TRBJ2-7, with 9 bases that match TRBD1. CDR1 DFQATT and CDR2 SNEGSKA come from the germline V gene (reference sequence). CDR3 length: 13 amino acids. With V trimmed by 5 bases and J by 3 bases, 5 bases remained unmatched. The CDR3 sequence is CSASGTGLYEQYF. The CDR3 DNA reads TGCAGTGCTTCCGGGACAGGGCTCTACGAGCAGTACTTC.

This clonotype was seen repeatedly, ten times or more. This chain connects TRBV6-2 or TRBV6-3 to TRBJ1-1; the match to TRBD1 covers 9 bases. The CDR3 runs 17 residues. In germline, CDR1 is MNHEY, CDR2 SVGEGT. Germline trimming cut 6 bases from V and 3 bases from J; bases unmatched to any gene: 14. The CDR3 nucleotides are TGTGCCAGCAGCCCTCCGGGACAGGGAAGGCCTTACACTGAAGCTTTCTTT. Protein sequence: CASSPPGQGRPYTEAFF.

This clonotype was seen at least ten times. This chain uses TRBV20-1 with TRBJ2-3, with 7 bases lining up with TRBD2. This CDR3 contains 13 residues. Germline values: CDR1 DFQATT, CDR2 SNEGSKA (reference sequence). Unmatched junction bases numbered 4, after V lost 2 bases and J lost 5 bases. CDR3 region: CSARTAGVDTQYF. The DNA for the CDR3 is TGCAGTGCTAGAACCGCGGGGGTAGATACGCAGTATTTT.

There are a few counts of this clonotype. V and J are TRBV6-2 or TRBV6-3 and TRBJ2-1, with 15 bases matching TRBD2. V was pared by 6 bases and J by 8 bases, with 8 bases of the junction left unmatched. Per the germline V gene, CDR1 is MNHEY and CDR2 is SVGEGT. CDR3 length: 16 residues. CDR3 bases: TGTGCCAGCAGCTCCGGACTAGCGGGAGGGTGGGATGAGCAGTTCTTC. Translation: CASSSGLAGGWDEQFF.

This clonotype was observed a handful of times. This chain links TRBV20-1 with TRBJ2-5, with TRBD2 matching 7 bases. Germline CDR1 DFQATT, CDR2 SNEGSKA (reference sequence). The trim removed 1 base at V and 5 bases at J, leaving 10 bases unmatched. The CDR3 length is 15 residues. The CDR3 protein is CSARAFAGAGETQYF. In nucleotides, the CDR3 is TGCAGTGCTAGAGCTTTTGCGGGAGCGGGGGAGACCCAGTACTTC.

This clonotype was seen many times. The chain employs TRBV29-1 and TRBJ1-4, with 9 bases that match TRBD1. The trim removed 7 bases at V and 10 bases at J, leaving 7 bases unmatched. The CDR3 is made up of 12 amino acids. CDR1 and CDR2 from the germline V gene are SQVTM and ANQGSEA. CDR3 nucleotides: TGCAGCGGCGGGACAGGGTTGGGAAAACTGTTTTTT. Its translation is CSGGTGLGKLFF.

The chain uses TRBV9 and TRBJ2-1, with 9 bases aligning to TRBD2. The germline V gene has CDR1 SGDLS and CDR2 YYNGEE. V lost 0 bases and J lost 6; bases outside the gene matches: 4. The CDR3 runs to 15 residues. CDR3 loop: CASSVGLAEPNEQFF. CDR3 nucleotides: TGTGCCAGCAGCGTAGGACTAGCGGAGCCCAATGAGCAGTTCTTC.

The chain has TRBV28 and TRBJ2-7, with 12 bases fitting TRBD2. CDR3 length: 14 residues. Germline assignment: CDR1 MDHEN and CDR2 SYDVKM. Unmatched junction bases numbered 4, after V lost 8 bases and J lost 2 bases. The CDR3 sequence is CASLTSGRPYEQYF. In DNA, the CDR3 is TGTGCCAGCTTGACTAGCGGGAGACCCTACGAGCAGTACTTC.